The 29 T cell receptor beta chains reported below all come from one sample, sequenced in a study of blood T cells in healthy people across ages. A second about 7 to 12 cycle PCR used barcoded and J-beta primers. TCRdb re-called the 5' RACE reads through MiXCR, storing one row per CDR3 protein. The sample holds roughly 1,500,000 distinct CDR3 sequences, 42% seen once. Material: blood. The receptors here all came from a woman younger than 35 in good health.

The J gene is TRBJ2-7, the V gene TRBV20-1; D might be TRBD2 (6 bases). Germline V gives CDR1 DFQATT, CDR2 SNEGSKA (reference sequence). CDR3 size: 14 residues. The CDR3 coding sequence is TGCAGCTCCCAGCCGGGACTTCCTCCCGGGGAGCAGTACTTC. As protein: CSSQPGLPPGEQYF.

The V call is TRBV27, the J call TRBJ2-6; D unresolved. The CDR3 consists of 15 residues. V lost 5 bases, J lost 0 bases, and 8 bases lay in between. Germline lookup yields CDR1 MNHEY and CDR2 SMNVEV (reference sequence). CDR3 DNA sequence: TGTGCCAGCAGTCCAAGTTACTCTGGGGCCAACGTCCTGACTTTC. This translates into CASSPSYSGANVLTF. The variable domain in full, with the rest retrieved from reference TRBV27 and TRBJ2-6, is EAQVTQNPRYLITVTGKKLTVTCSQNMNHEYMSWYRQDPGLGLRQIYYSMNVEVTDKGDVPEGYKVSRKEKRNFPLILESPSPNQTSLYFCASSPSYSGANVLTFGAGSRLTVL.

With regard to this clonotype: One end of the junction is discordant with germline, which a read error may explain. The gene calls are TRBV10-2 and TRBJ1-5, with D possibly being TRBD1 (6 bases). There are 15 residues in the CDR3. Germline V lookup: CDR1 WSHSY, CDR2 SAAADI. CDR3 sequence reads: CASREDSSGNQPRHF. In nucleotides, the CDR3 is TGCGCCAGCAGGGAGGACAGCTCGGGGAATCAGCCCCGGCATTTT.

In this sample, this clonotype turned up a few times. The rearrangement uses TRBV12-3 or TRBV12-4 and TRBJ2-3, with D perhaps matching TRBD1 (6 bases). V lost 6 bases to trimming and J lost 7 bases, with 23 bases between them. The CDR3 length is 16 residues. As DNA, the CDR3 is TGTGCCAGCAGGGCCAAAGGACAGTGGTCCCCCCATACGCAGTATTTT. Translating it yields CASRAKGQWSPHTQYF.

This clonotype was picked up a small number of times. V usage is TRBV4-1 and J usage is TRBJ2-7; 8 bases agree with TRBD1. The germline V gene has CDR1 MGHRA and CDR2 YSYEKL. The CDR3 contains 15 residues. V dropped 3 bases and J dropped 3; count of bases not matched to a gene: 7. CDR3: CASSHQQGELYEQYF. CDR3 in DNA: TGCGCCAGCAGCCACCAACAGGGGGAACTCTACGAGCAGTACTTC.

The J gene is TRBJ2-2, the V gene TRBV18, with D unclear. The CDR3 extends over 16 amino acids. Per germline, CDR1 KGHSH and CDR2 LQKENI. Between the trimmed V and J ends, which lost 3 bases and 0 bases, there was a span of 11 bases. CDR3 nucleotides: TGTGCCAGCTCACCGTTAACCAAAACGAACACCGGGGAGCTGTTTTTT. Translation gives CASSPLTKTNTGELFF. Full variable domain (outside the CDR3, taken from reference TRBV18 and TRBJ2-2): NAGVMQNPRHLVRRRGQEARLRCSPMKGHSHVYWYRQLPEEGLKFMVYLQKENIIDESGMPKERFSAEFPKEGPSILRIQQVVRGDSAAYFCASSPLTKTNTGELFFGEGSRLTVL.

This clonotype turned up a few times. The J gene is TRBJ1-1, the V gene TRBV10-3; a weak D match, TRBD1 (5 bases). The CDR3 is 14 amino acids. The ends were cut back, 0 bases at V and 3 bases at J, with 8 bases in the middle. CDR1 and CDR2 from the germline V gene are ENHRY and SYGVKD. This CDR3 is CAISESAGDTEAFF. The DNA of the CDR3 is TGTGCCATCAGTGAGTCCGCGGGGGACACTGAAGCTTTCTTT.

The rearrangement links TRBV19 to TRBJ2-1; 11 nucleotides agree with TRBD2. Germline V gives CDR1 LNHDA, CDR2 SQIVND (reference sequence). The CDR3 spans 15 residues. V lost 1 base to trimming and J lost 6 bases; unmatched junction nucleotides: 2. The chain's CDR3 is CASSIGTSGGNEQFF. The CDR3 bases are TGTGCCAGTAGTATAGGAACTAGCGGGGGCAATGAGCAGTTCTTC.

The rearrangement links TRBV25-1 to TRBJ2-3; the match to TRBD2 covers 8 bases. V was pared by 5 bases and J by 4 bases, with 8 bases of the junction left unmatched. In germline, CDR1 is MGHDK, CDR2 SYGVNS. The CDR3 extends over 15 amino acids. Here the CDR3 reads CASSWAGGSADTQYF. The DNA of the CDR3 is TGTGCCAGCAGTTGGGCGGGGGGCTCCGCAGATACGCAGTATTTT. The full variable domain, completed using reference TRBV25-1 and TRBJ2-3, is EADIYQTPRYLVIGTGKKITLECSQTMGHDKMYWYQQDPGMELHLIHYSYGVNSTEKGDLSSESTVSRIRTEHFPLTLESARPSHTSQYLCASSWAGGSADTQYFGPGTRLTVL.

The chain recombines TRBV20-1 with TRBJ1-2; TRBD1 aligns across 7 bases. The CDR3 covers 12 residues. CDR1 and CDR2 (germline): DFQATT, SNEGSKA (reference sequence). CDR3 protein: CRSGGTNYGYTF. Written as DNA, the CDR3 is TGCAGGTCAGGGGGTACCAACTATGGCTACACCTTC.

CDR3 loop: CSAYRREQETQFF. The CDR3 DNA follows: TGCAGTGCCTATCGGCGGGAACAAGAGACCCAGTTCTTC. V is TRBV20-1 and J is TRBJ2-5; D may be TRBD2 (6 bases). The DNA end is more similar to TRBJ2-1, so the J call may be wrong. The CDR3 runs to 13 residues. Germline assignment: CDR1 DFQATT and CDR2 SNEGSKA (reference sequence).

There are a few counts of this clonotype. This sequence joins TRBV21-1 and TRBJ1-1. TRBV21-1 represents a pseudogene. The length of the CDR3 is 14 residues. CDR3 in amino acids: CASSKPRENTEAFF. CDR3 DNA sequence: TGTGCCAGCAGCAAACCCAGAGAGAACACTGAAGCTTTCTTT.

The gene calls are TRBV4-2 and TRBJ2-1; tentative D call: TRBD2 (5 bases). Germline assignment: CDR1 LGHNA and CDR2 YNFKEQ. This CDR3 spans 16 amino acids. V was pared by 0 bases and J by 2 bases, with 11 bases between. The CDR3 nucleotides are TGTGCCAGCAGCCAAGATGAGGGTAGGACCTACAATGAGCAGTTCTTC. Amino acids: CASSQDEGRTYNEQFF.

This sequence joins TRBV5-1 and TRBJ2-5; D may match TRBD1 or TRBD2 (5 bases each). Germline-derived CDR1 and CDR2 are SGHRS and YFSETQ. V was cut by 7 bases and J by 3 bases, with 22 bases left in between. The CDR3 consists of 16 residues. DNA for the CDR3: TGCGCCAGCGCCTTTGAGGGACCCTCCGTTGAAGAGACCCAGTACTTC. This sequence encodes CASAFEGPSVEETQYF.

The chain uses TRBV27 and TRBJ1-2; 7 bases agree with TRBD1. The ends lost 3 bases at V and 8 bases at J; junction bases unmatched: 9. CDR3 length equals 14 residues. Germline V lookup: CDR1 MNHEY, CDR2 SMNVEV (reference sequence). DNA of the CDR3: TGTGCCAGCAGTTTCCGGACAGGCCAGGGGGGCTACACCTTC. Its protein is CASSFRTGQGGYTF.

This clonotype has a handful of counts. The chain has TRBV30 and TRBJ2-1, with 8 bases that match TRBD2. The V gene end was trimmed by 5 bases and the J gene end by 5 bases; junction bases not matched to a gene: 11. Germline V gene lookup returns CDR1 GTSNPN and CDR2 SVGIG (reference sequence). CDR3 length: 15 residues. The chain's CDR3 is CAWSKETSAHNEQFF. In DNA form, the CDR3 reads TGTGCCTGGTCTAAGGAGACTAGCGCTCACAATGAGCAGTTCTTC.

A few counts support this clonotype. The chain couples TRBV2 to TRBJ1-4; 7 bases agree with TRBD1. This CDR3 has 14 residues. V shed 5 bases, J shed 5 bases, and the junction held 5 bases outside the gene matches. Germline lookup yields CDR1 SNHLY and CDR2 FYNNEI. The CDR3 DNA sequence: TGTGCCAGCAGTCGGACAGGAGCGAATGAAAAACTGTTTTTT. Its protein is CASSRTGANEKLFF.

The sample holds a few counts of this clonotype. The chain links TRBV9 to TRBJ2-1, with 9 bases that match TRBD2. V was pared by 0 bases and J by 5 bases, with 9 bases of the junction left unmatched. Germline CDR1 is SGDLS and CDR2 is YYNGEE. The length of the CDR3 is 17 residues. For the CDR3, the DNA is TGTGCCAGCAGCGTAGCTCGCCTAGCGGGGTCCCACAATGAGCAGTTCTTC. Translation: CASSVARLAGSHNEQFF.

The V gene is TRBV9, the J gene TRBJ1-4, with D unresolved. Germline lookup yields CDR1 SGDLS and CDR2 YYNGEE. The length of the CDR3 is 15 residues. The V and J ends lost 4 bases and 3 bases respectively, with 13 bases between them. The CDR3 coding sequence is TGTGCCAGCAGCTCCTCCCCCCAGGCTAATGAAAAACTGTTTTTT. Its translation: CASSSSPQANEKLFF.

As concerns this clonotype: It may be a read error: a sequence one base away is much more abundant. The chain joins TRBV9 to TRBJ2-7; D is ambiguous. The CDR3 extends over 15 amino acids. Germline loops: CDR1 SGDLS, CDR2 YYNGEE. CDR3 loop: CVSSVGLNPSYEQYF. As DNA, the CDR3 is TGTGTCAGCAGCGTAGGTCTCAACCCTTCCTACGAGCAGTACTTC.

This clonotype was seen a handful of times. The chain links TRBV2 to TRBJ1-3; no reliable D call. CDR3 length: 16 residues. V lost 6 bases, J lost 0 bases, and 15 bases lay in between. CDR1 and CDR2 from the germline V gene are SNHLY and FYNNEI. CDR3 DNA: TGTGCCAGCAGCGGGCAGACCTCTAGCTCTGGAAACACCATATATTTT. Translated: CASSGQTSSSGNTIYF.

The chain joins TRBV29-1 to TRBJ2-3; 15 nucleotides line up with TRBD2. Germline V lookup: CDR1 SQVTM, CDR2 ANQGSEA. The CDR3 has 15 amino acids. J was trimmed by 0 bases and V by 6 bases; bases with no gene match: 1. In DNA form, the CDR3 reads TGCAGCGTGGGGACTAGCGGGGGGAGCACAGATACGCAGTATTTT. It encodes CSVGTSGGSTDTQYF.

The chain couples TRBV14 to TRBJ2-3; no clear D. V gave up 0 bases and J gave up 9 bases, with 7 bases separating them. The CDR3 sequence is 12 residues long. Germline V gene sequence: CDR1 SGHDN, CDR2 FVKESK. The CDR3 DNA reads TGTGCCAGCAGCCAAGATTTTCGGACGCAGTATTTT. This encodes CASSQDFRTQYF.

The chain is built from TRBV24-1 and TRBJ2-3; D remains ambiguous. The germline gives CDR1 KGHDR, CDR2 SFDVKD. The CDR3 is 14 residues long. The V end was cut by 3 bases, the J end by 7 bases, with 13 bases between. The DNA of the CDR3 is TGTGCCACCAGTGATGCGACTCAAGCGAATACGCAGTATTTT. Its protein product is CATSDATQANTQYF.

This clonotype has a count of ten or more. The chain employs TRBV27 and TRBJ1-2; tentative D call: TRBD1 (5 bases). The germline V gene encodes CDR1 MNHEY and CDR2 SMNVEV (reference sequence). V lost 2 bases to trimming and J lost 4 bases, with 8 bases between them. The CDR3 covers 13 residues. The CDR3 coding sequence is TGTGCCAGCAGTTTAGTTGGGGGCTATGGCTACACCTTC. Translating gives CASSLVGGYGYTF.

In this sample, this clonotype turned up a few times. The chain carries TRBV29-1 and TRBJ1-1; no definite D call. Per germline, CDR1 SQVTM and CDR2 ANQGSEA. The CDR3 is 12 residues long. V lost 4 bases to trimming and J lost 1 base, with 7 bases between them. In DNA, the CDR3 is TGCAGCGTTGGGGGTTCGAACACTGAAGCTTTCTTT. Translating it yields CSVGGSNTEAFF.

This rearrangement joins TRBV29-1 to TRBJ1-4; the D is unclear. The V end lost 7 bases, the J end lost 5 bases, and 8 bases lay between the germline ends. Germline values: CDR1 SQVTM, CDR2 ANQGSEA. This CDR3 is 11 amino acids long. CDR3 bases: TGCAGCGGTGCCAAGAATGAAAAACTGTTTTTT. Protein: CSGAKNEKLFF.

This clonotype was observed a handful of times. The genes are TRBV16 and TRBJ2-5; a weak D match, TRBD2 (7 bases). V dropped 0 bases and J dropped 4 bases, with 12 bases sitting between them. Germline V lookup: CDR1 KGHSY, CDR2 FQNENV. This CDR3 region has 15 residues. This chain's CDR3 is CASSQSRGQVETQYF. CDR3 nucleotide sequence: TGTGCCAGCAGCCAATCGCGGGGGCAGGTAGAGACCCAGTACTTC.

This rearrangement joins TRBV10-1 to TRBJ2-5; 7 bases line up with TRBD2. Germline CDR1 is WNHNN and CDR2 is SYGVQD (reference sequence). Trimming took 3 bases from V and 1 from J; bases not matched to a gene: 8. The CDR3 totals 16 residues. The CDR3 DNA sequence: TGCGCCAGCAGTGAATCGGCTAGCGGAACCCAAGAGACCCAGTACTTC. Protein sequence: CASSESASGTQETQYF.